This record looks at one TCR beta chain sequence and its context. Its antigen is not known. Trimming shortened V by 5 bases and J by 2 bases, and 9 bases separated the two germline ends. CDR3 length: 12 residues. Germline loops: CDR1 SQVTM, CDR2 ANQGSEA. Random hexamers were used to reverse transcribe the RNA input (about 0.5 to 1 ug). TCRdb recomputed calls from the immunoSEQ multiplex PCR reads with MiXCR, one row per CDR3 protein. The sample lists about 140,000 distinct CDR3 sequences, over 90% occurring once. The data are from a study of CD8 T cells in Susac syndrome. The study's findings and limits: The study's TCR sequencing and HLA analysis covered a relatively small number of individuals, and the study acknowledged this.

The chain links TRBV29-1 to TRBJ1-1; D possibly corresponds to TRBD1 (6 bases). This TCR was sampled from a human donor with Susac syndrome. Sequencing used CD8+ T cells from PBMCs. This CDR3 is CSVYGGNTEAFF. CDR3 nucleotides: TGCAGCGTTTACGGGGGCAACACTGAAGCTTTCTTT.